The 13 T cell receptor beta chains reported below all come from one sample, sequenced in a study of Graves' ophthalmopathy and Graves' hyperthyroidism (dated by TCRdb to between 2017 and 2018). This sample was sequenced with an Illumina HiSeq 2000. For repertoire sequencing, TCR beta CDR3 regions were amplified from RNA transcripts. The first round of RT-PCR was done with HTBI primers and the Qiagen OneStep RT-PCR kit, and was followed by a second round of multiplex PCR, then size selection and purification. The public reads were run again by TCRdb, first through fastp at Q25 and then through MiXCR, and only productive beta chains were kept. For every CDR3 protein sequence, its rows merge into one entry that carries the most common genes and DNA. In all, the sample holds approximately 540,000 distinct CDR3 sequences, and just under 40% of those were seen once. The ten largest clones add up to about 4.2% of the sample.

Sequenced sample: peripheral blood or thyroid tissue (not recorded which). These TCRs come from an adult man with Graves' hyperthyroidism.

This rearrangement joins TRBV7-9 to TRBJ2-1; TRBD1 or TRBD2 may be the D gene (5 bases each). CDR1 and CDR2 from the germline V gene are SEHNR and FQNEAQ (reference sequence). The CDR3 loop spans 16 amino acids. V shed 5 bases and J shed 3 bases, with 17 bases lying between them. For the CDR3, the DNA is TGTGCCAGCAGCGCCCCCGGGACCGGCTACTACAATGAGCAGTTCTTC. Its translation: CASSAPGTGYYNEQFF. The entire variable domain, with the rest obtained from reference TRBV7-9 and TRBJ2-1, is as follows: DTGVSQNPRHKITKRGQNVTFRCDPISEHNRLYWYRQTLGQGPEFLTYFQNEAQLEKSRLLSDRFSAERPKGSFSTLEIQRTEQGDSAMYLCASSAPGTGYYNEQFFGPGTRLTVL.

In this sample, this clonotype turned up many times. J is TRBJ2-6 and V is TRBV5-6; D gene ambiguous. The CDR3 is made up of 15 amino acids. V was trimmed by 1 base and J by 4 bases, leaving 9 bases between them. Germline CDR1 SGHDT, CDR2 YYEEEE. DNA of the CDR3: TGTGCCAGCAGCTTGTTTGGCGGAGGGGCCAACGTCCTGACTTTC. Translating it yields CASSLFGGGANVLTF.

This clonotype occurred many times. The V call is TRBV6-6, the J call TRBJ2-5; D gene unclear. The CDR3 length is 11 residues. Trimming removed 7 bases at V and 0 bases at J, with 3 bases between. Germline V gene data show CDR1 as MNHNY and CDR2 as SVGAGI (reference sequence). In DNA, the CDR3 is TGTGCCAGCAAGAACCAAGAGACCCAGTACTTC. Its translation is CASKNQETQYF.

J is TRBJ2-5 and V is TRBV29-1; 7 bases match TRBD1. V lost 5 bases and J lost 5; bases outside the gene matches: 11. The CDR3 has 14 residues. The germline CDR1 and CDR2 sequences are SQVTM and ANQGSEA. The CDR3 loop is CSVCTTGRGETQYF. In nucleotides, the CDR3 is TGCAGCGTTTGTACGACAGGGCGAGGGGAGACCCAGTACTTC.

This clonotype was seen only once. The chain links TRBV6-5 to TRBJ1-2; D perhaps matches TRBD1 (6 bases). This CDR3 comprises 14 residues. The germline CDR1 and CDR2 sequences are MNHEY and SVGAGI. V was pared by 2 bases and J by 3 bases, with 10 bases between. The CDR3 loop is CASSYGDTDYGYTF. The CDR3 nucleotides are TGTGCCAGCAGTTACGGGGACACCGACTATGGCTACACCTTC.

This clonotype was counted many times. The chain joins TRBV20-1 to TRBJ1-4; D gene ambiguous. Germline V CDR1 and CDR2: DFQATT, SNEGSKA (reference sequence). V dropped 4 bases and J dropped 6 bases, with 12 bases sitting between them. This CDR3 spans 13 amino acids. CDR3 amino acids: CSAIPRADEKLFF. The CDR3, as DNA: TGCAGTGCTATCCCAAGGGCGGATGAAAAACTGTTTTTT.

This clonotype was detected ten times or more. CDR3 protein: CATSGLPYQETQYF. CDR3 coding DNA: TGTGCTACTTCGGGACTCCCGTACCAAGAGACCCAGTACTTC. The chain is built from TRBV12-3 or TRBV12-4 and TRBJ2-5; D perhaps matches TRBD2 (6 bases). The CDR3 spans 14 residues.

The J gene is TRBJ2-3, the V gene TRBV2, with 8 bases that match TRBD1. V trimming: 2 bases; J trimming: 3 bases; junction bases outside the gene matches: 4. The CDR3 totals 15 residues. Germline lookup yields CDR1 SNHLY and CDR2 FYNNEI. The CDR3 sequence: CASSERTGKTDTQYF. DNA of the CDR3: TGTGCCAGCAGTGAACGGACAGGGAAGACAGATACGCAGTATTTT.

The genes are TRBV5-1 and TRBJ2-6; 7 bases are a match to TRBD1. Germline loops: CDR1 SGHRS, CDR2 YFSETQ. This CDR3 region has 16 residues. V shed 4 bases, J shed 4 bases, and the junction held 8 bases outside the gene matches. The CDR3 DNA is TGCGCCAGCAGCGGGACAGTGGGGGCCGGGGCCAACGTCCTGACTTTC. Translation: CASSGTVGAGANVLTF.

The chain carries TRBV11-2 and TRBJ2-5; 9 bases align to TRBD1. V trimming: 8 bases; J trimming: 3 bases; junction bases outside the gene matches: 13. Germline values: CDR1 SGHAT, CDR2 FQNNGV. CDR3 length: 16 amino acids. The CDR3 here is CASCSNRGPPEETQYF. DNA of the CDR3: TGTGCCAGCTGCTCGAACAGGGGGCCTCCAGAAGAGACCCAGTACTTC.

Turning to this clonotype: A junction boundary mismatches the germline segment, possibly from a read error. The chain joins TRBV5-1 to TRBJ2-2, with D possibly TRBD2 on 6 matching bases. Per the germline V gene, CDR1 is SGHRS and CDR2 is YFSETQ. The CDR3 runs to 14 residues. DNA of the CDR3: TGTGCCAGCAGCTTGTTACTAGCCGCCGGGGAGCTGTTTTTT. It translates to CASSLLLAAGELFF.

This clonotype was seen repeatedly, ten times or more. The chain links TRBV10-2 to TRBJ1-5, with a weak D call TRBD1 (5 bases). Per germline, CDR1 WSHSY and CDR2 SAAADI. Trimming stripped 5 bases from V and 6 bases from J, with 8 bases between. This CDR3 comprises 12 residues. The CDR3 sequence: CASSQGVQPQHF. DNA for the CDR3: TGCGCCAGCAGTCAAGGGGTTCAGCCCCAGCATTTT.

This clonotype appeared once. The chain is built from TRBV4-1 and TRBJ2-7, with D unclear. Matching the DNA end better, TRBJ2-1 makes the J call doubtful. There are 12 residues in the CDR3. From germline, CDR1 is MGHRA and CDR2 YSYEKL. In DNA form, the CDR3 reads TGCGCCAGCAGCCAAGATCCAAGGGAGCAGTTCTTC. It translates to CASSQDPREQFF.